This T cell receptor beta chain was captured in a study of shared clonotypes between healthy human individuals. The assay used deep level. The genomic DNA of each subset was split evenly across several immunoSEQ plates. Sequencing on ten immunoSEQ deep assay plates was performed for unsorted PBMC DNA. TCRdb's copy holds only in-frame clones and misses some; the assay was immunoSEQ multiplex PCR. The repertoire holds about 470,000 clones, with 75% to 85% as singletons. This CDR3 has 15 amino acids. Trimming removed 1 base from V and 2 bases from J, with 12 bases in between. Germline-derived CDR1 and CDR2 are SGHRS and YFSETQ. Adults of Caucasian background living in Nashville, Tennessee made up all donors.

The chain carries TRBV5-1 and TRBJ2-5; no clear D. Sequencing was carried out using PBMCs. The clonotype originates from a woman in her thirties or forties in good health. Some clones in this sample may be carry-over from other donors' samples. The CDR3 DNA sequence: TGCGCCAGCAGCTTGCAGAGACATACACAAGAGACCCAGTACTTC. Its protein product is CASSLQRHTQETQYF.